A selection of T cell receptor beta chains follows, all from one sample in a study of control samples from healthy donors and cancer patients. The data were produced by immunoSEQ multiplex PCR, yet TCRdb's version contains in-frame clones alone and is incomplete. Here the sample spans about 95,000 clones, about 87% being singletons. Sequencing input: blood. These receptors came from a woman aged 70-85 years in good health. Each CDR3 is given with its conserved first and last residue. A D gene is named only where the DNA matches it firmly. Rows give clone size only sometimes, using once, few, many, or a class for an expanded clone.

D gene	J gene	V gene	clone size	CDR3 DNA	CDR3 protein
TRBD2	TRBJ2-4	TRBV2	-	TGTGCCAGCAGGGACAGCGGGGGAAACATTCAGTACTTC	CASRDSGGNIQYF
TRBD1	TRBJ1-2	TRBV5-6	once	TGTGCCAGCAGCTTGAAGGGCCCGGACAGGGTAGTTCGAGGCTACACCTTC	CASSLKGPDRVVRGYTF
-	TRBJ1-2	TRBV27	-	TGTGCCAGCAGTTTATCGACGTCCACAGCTAACTATGGCTACACCTTC	CASSLSTSTANYGYTF
TRBD1	TRBJ2-5	TRBV6-1	-	TGTGCCAGCAGTGTATCCGGGACAGGCTTTAGAGAGACCCAGTACTTC	CASSVSGTGFRETQYF
-	TRBJ1-2	TRBV28	-	TGTGCCAGCAGTTTATTGGGGGGAGCTAACTATGGCTACACCTTC	CASSLLGGANYGYTF
-	TRBJ1-2	TRBV9	-	TGTGCCAGCAGCGTAGCAGAGGGGTCAGGAGTCGGCTACACCTTC	CASSVAEGSGVGYTF
TRBD1	TRBJ2-7	TRBV6-5	-	TGTGCCAGCAACAGACAGGGGGCGAACTACGAGCAGTACTTC	CASNRQGANYEQYF
-	TRBJ2-5	TRBV3-1/TRBV3-2	once	TGTGCCAGCAGCCAAGATTTGGGGAGAGGTCGAACGCAGACCCAGTACTTC	CASSQDLGRGRTQTQYF
-	TRBJ2-3	TRBV11-3	-	TGTGCCAGCAGCTTAAACCAACGGGATACGCAGTATTTT	CASSLNQRDTQYF
-	TRBJ2-1	TRBV2	medium-sized	TGTGCCAGCAGTGACACAGGGAGCTCCTACAATGAGCAGTTCTTC	CASSDTGSSYNEQFF
-	TRBJ1-2	TRBV3-1/TRBV3-2	-	TGTGCCAGCAGCCCAAGAGGGGTCACGTCGCAGAACTATGGCTACACCTTC	CASSPRGVTSQNYGYTF
TRBD1	TRBJ2-5	TRBV5-4	-	TGTGCCAGCAGCCGTGGGACAGCTCAAGAGACCCAGTACTTC	CASSRGTAQETQYF
-	TRBJ2-7	TRBV5-1	-	TGCGCCAGCAGCCTAGGTAGGGGCCCGGTGGGCGAGCAGTACTTC	CASSLGRGPVGEQYF
-	TRBJ1-2	TRBV30	-	TGTGCCTGGAGTGTACAGGCTAACTATGGCTACACCTTC	CAWSVQANYGYTF
-	TRBJ1-5	TRBV27	-	TGTGCCAGCAGGGGACGAGGTGGCAATCAGCCCCAGCATTTT	CASRGRGGNQPQHF
TRBD1	TRBJ2-1	TRBV5-1	once	TGCGCCAGCGAAATGAGGGGACAGGGCGCTAATGAGCAGTTCTTC	CASEMRGQGANEQFF